This T cell receptor beta chain derives from a study of PD-1 blockade in classical Hodgkin lymphoma. Regarding the study as a whole: Relapsed/refractory patients reportedly had lower baseline diversity than newly diagnosed patients. Whatever underlies the repertoire differences (possibly disease activity or prior therapy) remains undefined. While CD8+ TCR diversity did not rise significantly by C4D1, CD4+ TCR diversity did.

A word on this clone: The antigen remains unidentified.

Some clones are missing from TCRdb's copy, which holds only in-frame ones; the method was immunoSEQ multiplex PCR. The data hold 30,000 to 40,000 clones, with around 78% observed a single time. Every patient experienced relapse after autologous stem cell transplantation, and brentuximab vedotin exposure varied. The sequence was obtained from a human donor with classical Hodgkin lymphoma. The material was peripheral blood mononuclear cells (PBMCs), obtained at baseline.

The CDR3 DNA reads TGTGCCAGCAGCTTAGTCCTAGCGGCCCGGCCCACAGATACGCAGTATTTT. Its translation is CASSLVLAARPTDTQYF. The chain employs TRBV7-8 and TRBJ2-3, with 7 bases lining up with TRBD2. Per germline, CDR1 SGHVS and CDR2 FQNEAQ. The V and J ends lost 1 base and 2 bases, in that order; junction bases with no gene match: 9. The CDR3 runs to 17 residues.